The next 20 T cell receptor beta chains were all read from a single sample in a study of shared clonotypes between healthy human individuals. Produced via immunoSEQ multiplex PCR; TCRdb's table is partial and in-frame only. The sample has about 2.4 million clones; 90% to 95% are singletons. Sequencing was done on a sample of naive CD4+ T cells sorted from blood. The subset: CD45RA+ positively selected. These receptors originate from a young man in good health.

This clone was counted a single time. The chain joins TRBV7-2 to TRBJ2-1, with 16 nucleotides matching TRBD2. Unmatched junction bases numbered 16, after V lost 5 bases and J lost 9 bases. CDR3 length: 19 amino acids. Per the germline V gene, CDR1 is SGHTA and CDR2 is FQGNSA. CDR3 region: CASSATRRGLAGGGSEQFF. CDR3 nucleotides: TGTGCCAGCAGCGCAACCCGCCGGGGACTAGCGGGAGGGGGGAGTGAGCAGTTCTTC.

Concerning this clone: Germline is not matched at one junction end, which may reflect a read error. This rearrangement joins TRBV10-3 to TRBJ2-7, with D possibly being TRBD1 (5 bases). The CDR3 has 12 residues. CDR1 is ENHRY, CDR2 SYGVKD, per germline. The chain's CDR3 is CASSLAAGEQYF. CDR3 in DNA: TGTGCCAGCAGTTTAGCCGCAGGGGAGCAGTACTTC.

Comments on this clone: A read error is possible here, since a much larger clone lies one base away. Other DNA sequences within the sample encode an identical CDR3. The rearrangement joins TRBV7-9 to TRBJ2-5; the D is unclear. From germline, CDR1 is SEHNR and CDR2 FQNEAQ (reference sequence). V was cut by 2 bases and J by 2 bases, with 0 bases left in between. This CDR3 comprises 11 residues. The DNA for the CDR3 is TGTGCCAGCAGCTTACAAGAGACCCAGTACTTC. It translates to CASSLQETQYF.

V usage is TRBV27 and J usage is TRBJ2-7, with D perhaps matching TRBD2 (5 bases). CDR3 length: 14 residues. The V end was cut by 2 bases, the J end by 5 bases, with 13 bases between. In germline, CDR1 is MNHEY, CDR2 SMNVEV (reference sequence). CDR3 sequence reads: CASSLTGDGDEQYF. CDR3 sequence (DNA): TGTGCCAGCAGTTTAACCGGGGATGGGGACGAGCAGTACTTC.

This chain uses TRBV6-6 with TRBJ2-4; no clear D. V lost 0 bases and J 7 bases, leaving 7 bases between the germline ends. The CDR3 extends over 13 amino acids. Germline loops: CDR1 MNHNY, CDR2 SVGAGI (reference sequence). The CDR3, as DNA: TGTGCCAGCAGTTACTCGGACCCCAACATTCAGTACTTC. Amino acid sequence: CASSYSDPNIQYF.

The rearrangement joins TRBV10-3 to TRBJ2-7; weak D call: TRBD1 (6 bases). Deletions cut 4 bases from V and 3 bases from J, with 13 bases between. This CDR3 spans 14 amino acids. The germline gives CDR1 ENHRY, CDR2 SYGVKD. For the CDR3, the DNA is TGTGCCATCAGTGCATCCCGGGACAACTACGAGCAGTACTTC. This encodes CAISASRDNYEQYF.

The chain combines TRBV30 with TRBJ1-5; 10 bases align to TRBD1. Germline V gives CDR1 GTSNPN, CDR2 SVGIG (reference sequence). The ends lost 5 bases at V and 6 bases at J; junction bases unmatched: 4. The CDR3 is made up of 13 amino acids. The CDR3 loop is CAWGTGDIQPQHF. For the CDR3, the DNA is TGTGCCTGGGGGACAGGGGATATTCAGCCCCAGCATTTT.

The chain links TRBV6-1 to TRBJ2-7, with no clear D. Trimming pared 7 bases from V and 3 bases from J, leaving 13 bases between. CDR3 size: 13 residues. Germline assignment: CDR1 MNHNS and CDR2 SASEGT. The DNA of the CDR3 is TGTGCCAGCAAAACCCAGCCGGACTACGAGCAGTACTTC. Protein product: CASKTQPDYEQYF.

This clone was counted a single time. The gene calls are TRBV7-2 and TRBJ1-2; TRBD1 aligns across 7 bases. Germline CDR1 reads SGHTA; CDR2 reads FQGNSA. V lost 1 base and J lost 6; bases outside the gene matches: 5. CDR3 length: 14 residues. CDR3 sequence: CASSLGGTANGYTF. DNA for the CDR3: TGTGCCAGCAGCTTAGGAGGGACAGCAAATGGCTACACCTTC.

V and J are TRBV7-2 and TRBJ2-1; 12 nucleotides line up with TRBD2. The trim removed 5 bases at V and 4 bases at J, leaving 6 bases unmatched. Germline CDR1 is SGHTA and CDR2 is FQGNSA. This CDR3 has 16 amino acids. The CDR3 loop is CASSQRTSGAYNEQFF. DNA of the CDR3: TGTGCCAGCAGCCAGAGGACTAGCGGGGCGTACAATGAGCAGTTCTTC.

A few counts support this clone. Other DNA sequences in the same sample also yield this CDR3. V is TRBV9 and J is TRBJ2-2; D not resolved. CDR3 length: 12 residues. V gave up 2 bases and J gave up 6 bases, with 5 bases separating them. Germline loops: CDR1 SGDLS, CDR2 YYNGEE. The CDR3 DNA reads as TGTGCCAGCAGCGTCGGGTCCGGGGAGCTGTTTTTT. Translation gives CASSVGSGELFF.

The chain uses TRBV19 and TRBJ2-2; 7 bases match TRBD2. Germline loops: CDR1 LNHDA, CDR2 SQIVND (reference sequence). The CDR3 runs to 15 residues. Trimming at V came to 1 base and at J to 4 bases, leaving 3 bases not matched to a gene. The CDR3 sequence: CASSIGSGITGELFF. The CDR3 coding sequence is TGTGCCAGTAGTATAGGGAGCGGGATCACCGGGGAGCTGTTTTTT.

The chain employs TRBV6-5 and TRBJ2-7; a possible D gene is TRBD1 (6 bases). Trimming took 7 bases from V and 6 from J, leaving 10 bases between them. The CDR3 covers 11 residues. CDR1 and CDR2 from the germline V gene are MNHEY and SVGAGI. The chain's CDR3 is CASTNRVEQYF. DNA of the CDR3: TGTGCCAGCACAAACAGGGTCGAGCAGTACTTC.

The chain is built from TRBV28 and TRBJ1-1; 8 bases fit TRBD1. CDR1 and CDR2 from the germline V gene are MDHEN and SYDVKM. With V trimmed by 3 bases and J by 3 bases, 9 bases remained unmatched. The CDR3 has 16 amino acids. In DNA form, the CDR3 reads TGTGCCAGCAGTTTTCCCCCGGTGACAGGGGACACTGAAGCTTTCTTT. Amino acids: CASSFPPVTGDTEAFF.

This chain uses TRBV18 with TRBJ1-1, with D perhaps matching TRBD1 (6 bases). The ends were cut back, 0 bases at V and 1 base at J, with 12 bases in the middle. The V gene's germline CDR1 is KGHSH and CDR2 LQKENI. This CDR3 is built from 16 residues. In DNA form, the CDR3 reads TGTGCCAGCTCACCACCTGGCAGGGGACCGAACACTGAAGCTTTCTTT. This gives the protein CASSPPGRGPNTEAFF.

For this clone: Other nucleotide sequences in the sample specify the same CDR3. V usage is TRBV2 and J usage is TRBJ2-5; D unresolved. The CDR3 runs to 12 residues. Germline V lookup: CDR1 SNHLY, CDR2 FYNNEI. With 6 bases removed from V and 0 bases from J, the gap between germline ends came to 5 bases. The CDR3 protein is CASRENQETQYF. The CDR3, as DNA: TGTGCCAGCAGGGAAAACCAAGAGACCCAGTACTTC.

Turning to this clone: The identical CDR3 is also encoded by other nucleotide sequences in the sample. The chain carries TRBV7-9 and TRBJ1-2; D remains unclear. The CDR3 consists of 14 residues. Germline-derived CDR1 and CDR2 are SEHNR and FQNEAQ (reference sequence). The V and J ends lost 0 bases and 1 base respectively, with 6 bases between them. The CDR3 is CASSLAGVNYGYTF. CDR3 DNA: TGTGCCAGCAGCTTAGCCGGGGTTAACTATGGCTACACCTTC.

The gene calls are TRBV7-9 and TRBJ2-7; 7 bases align to TRBD1. V was pared by 5 bases and J by 6 bases, with 10 bases of the junction left unmatched. The germline gives CDR1 SEHNR, CDR2 FQNEAQ (reference sequence). CDR3 length equals 14 residues. The CDR3 protein is CASSHGTVTGEQYF. The CDR3 nucleotides are TGTGCCAGCAGCCACGGGACAGTGACGGGCGAGCAGTACTTC.

CDR3 coding DNA: TGTGCCAGCAGCATCACAGGGTCTGGAAACACCATATATTTT. Translating gives CASSITGSGNTIYF. The chain employs TRBV7-2 and TRBJ1-3, with D tentatively TRBD1 (6 bases). The CDR3 is 14 residues long. CDR1 is SGHTA and CDR2 is FQGNSA in the germline V gene. V dropped 5 bases and J dropped 1 base, with 9 bases sitting between them. Complete variable domain (other parts from reference TRBV7-2 and TRBJ1-3): GAGVSQSPSNKVTEKGKDVELRCDPISGHTALYWYRQSLGQGLEFLIYFQGNSAPDKSGLPSDRFSAERTGGSVSTLTIQRTQQEDSAVYLCASSITGSGNTIYFGEGSWLTVV.

This chain connects TRBV7-9 to TRBJ2-7; TRBD2 matches 12 bases. CDR3 size: 15 residues. The ends lost 4 bases at V and 2 bases at J; junction bases unmatched: 3. The germline CDR1 and CDR2 sequences are SEHNR and FQNEAQ (reference sequence). The CDR3 spells CASSYLAGGPYEQYF. CDR3 nucleotide sequence: TGTGCCAGCAGCTACCTAGCGGGAGGGCCCTACGAGCAGTACTTC.